Listed below are T cell receptor beta chains from one sample, sequenced in a study of Tregs in tolerant kidney transplant recipients. Their antigens are not known. TCRdb's table, derived via immunoSEQ multiplex PCR, lists solely in-frame clones and lacks some. The sample lists about 4,800 clones, around two fifths occurring once. Sequenced material: CD8+ T cells from blood cultured with allogeneic cells. The receptors were sampled from a human donor in good health. Each CDR3 is given with its conserved first and last residue. D genes are given only for firm matches. Some rows have no size entry. The others give once, few or many, or a class for an expanded clone.

- | TRBJ1-2 | TRBV6-5 | - | TGTGCCAGCAGTTACCTCGAGATGGGTGGCTACACCTTC | CASSYLEMGGYTF
- | TRBJ2-5 | TRBV11-2 | - | TGTGCCAGCAGCTTAGTGTTGGGGGGCTGGGAGACCCAGTACTTC | CASSLVLGGWETQYF
- | TRBJ2-7 | TRBV6-4 | medium-sized | TGTGCCAGCAGTAAGGACAGTCACTACGAGCAGTACTTC | CASSKDSHYEQYF
- | TRBJ2-7 | TRBV4-3 | medium-sized | TGCGCCAGCAGCCAAGATCTGGGGTCGGACGAGCAGTACTTC | CASSQDLGSDEQYF
- | TRBJ1-3 | TRBV12-5 | - | TGTGCTAGTGGTTTTCTGATTGAGGGGCTAAGTGGAAACACCATATATTTT | CASGFLIEGLSGNTIYF
- | TRBJ1-3 | TRBV10-3 | - | TGTGCCATCAGGGGTGGAAACACCATATATTTT | CAIRGGNTIYF
TRBD1 | TRBJ2-3 | TRBV9 | few | TGTGCCAGCAGCGTCCAGGGGGTCGGCACAGATACGCAGTATTTT | CASSVQGVGTDTQYF
- | TRBJ2-7 | TRBV15 | - | TGTGCCACCAGCAGAGCCTTCCCCGACGAGCAGTACTTC | CATSRAFPDEQYF
- | TRBJ2-1 | TRBV12-1 | - | TGTGCCAGCAGCTTTTACCGAAGTCAAGCAGGGAATGAGCAGTTCTTC | CASSFYRSQAGNEQFF
TRBD2 | TRBJ2-1 | TRBV11-1 | - | TGTGCCAGCAGCATAGGGACTAGCGGGAGCTCCTACAATGAGCAGTTCTTC | CASSIGTSGSSYNEQFF
- | TRBJ2-2 | TRBV27 | - | TGTGCCAGCAGTACCGGCTTCCTCGGGCTGTTTTTT | CASSTGFLGLFF
- | TRBJ2-6 | TRBV9 | - | TGTGCCAGCAGCGTGTGGGGGGCTGGGGCCAACGTCCTGACTTTC | CASSVWGAGANVLTF
TRBD2 | TRBJ2-7 | TRBV7-9 | - | TGTGCCAGCAGCCTAACTAGCGGGCCCTCCTACGAGCAGTACTTC | CASSLTSGPSYEQYF
TRBD1 | TRBJ2-1 | TRBV4-3 | - | TGCGCCAGCAGCCAAGGAAGGACAGGGAGTATGAATGAGCAGTTCTTC | CASSQGRTGSMNEQFF
TRBD1 | TRBJ2-7 | TRBV6-5 | medium-sized | TGTGCCAGCAGCCTAGGACAGGGCTACGAGCAGTACTTC | CASSLGQGYEQYF
- | TRBJ1-2 | TRBV7-2 | medium-sized | TGTGCCAGCAGCTTTCCAGTCGGAGGGGTTTATGGCTACACCTTC | CASSFPVGGVYGYTF
- | TRBJ1-1 | TRBV9 | medium-sized | TGTGCCAGCAGCGTAGCGTCGGGGGCGACTACTACTGAAGCTTTCTTT | CASSVASGATTTEAFF
TRBD1 | TRBJ1-2 | TRBV27 | medium-sized | TGTGCCAGCAGCTCCACCCGACAGGGTGCGATTCTTTATGGCTACACCTTC | CASSSTRQGAILYGYTF
- | TRBJ1-2 | TRBV15 | - | TGTGCCACCAGCAGAGATTTGGCGTCTTATGGCTACACCTTC | CATSRDLASYGYTF
TRBD2 | TRBJ2-5 | TRBV27 | medium-sized | TGTGCCAGCAGCAGACTAGCATTGGAGACCCAGTACTTC | CASSRLALETQYF
TRBD1 | TRBJ2-6 | TRBV4-3 | medium-sized | TGCGCCAGCAGCCGGTTCCCAGGACAGGTGATCTCTGGGGCCAACGTCCTGACTTTC | CASSRFPGQVISGANVLTF
- | TRBJ2-3 | TRBV4-1 | - | TGCGCCAGCAGCCAATTACCGACCCGTTTAGATACGCAGTATTTT | CASSQLPTRLDTQYF
- | TRBJ2-5 | TRBV9 | - | TGTGCCAGCAGCCTCCGGACAGTCCAAGGGACGGAGACCCAGTACTTC | CASSLRTVQGTETQYF
- | TRBJ2-5 | TRBV9 | many | TGTGCCAGCAGCCTAGGGGCTACTACTGGGGGAGAGACCCAGTACTTC | CASSLGATTGGETQYF
- | TRBJ2-1 | TRBV20-1 | few | TGCAGTGCTAGAGTGGTCGGGGAGCAGTTCTTC | CSARVVGEQFF
TRBD2 | TRBJ2-5 | TRBV7-7 | once | TGCGCCAGCAGCCAAGATCCGGGGGGGCAAGAGACCCAGTACTTC | CASSQDPGGQETQYF
- | TRBJ2-7 | TRBV6-6 | - | TGTGCCAGCAGTAAGGACAGTCACTACGAGCAGTACTTC | CASSKDSHYEQYF
TRBD2 | TRBJ2-1 | TRBV6-1 | - | TGTGCCAGCAGTGGGAGCGGGGGGGCCGATGAGCAGTTCTTC | CASSGSGGADEQFF
- | TRBJ2-6 | TRBV6-6 | medium-sized | TGTGCCAGCATAACCTCAGGGTTCGGGGCCAACGTCCTGACTTTC | CASITSGFGANVLTF
TRBD1 | TRBJ1-2 | TRBV7-9 | few | TGTGCCAGCAGCACGACAGGGCTCAACTATGGCTACACCTTC | CASSTTGLNYGYTF
- | TRBJ2-5 | TRBV11-1 | medium-sized | TGTGCCAGCAGCTCGTGGACCGACCAAGAGACCCAGTACTTC | CASSSWTDQETQYF
- | TRBJ1-2 | TRBV27 | - | TGTACCAGCAGTCCCTCGGGGGGGCGACGGGATGGCCACACCTTC | CTSSPSGGRRDGHTF
- | TRBJ1-6 | TRBV7-8 | medium-sized | TGTGCCAGCAGCTTGTTAAGCTCCTATAATTCACCCCTCCACTTT | CASSLLSSYNSPLHF
- | TRBJ2-7 | TRBV7-9 | few | TGTGCCAGCAGCGAGGGACACTACGAGCAGTACTTC | CASSEGHYEQYF
TRBD1 | TRBJ2-5 | TRBV11-2 | medium-sized | TGTGCCAGCAGCTCACCCGCCGGGACAGGGTCAGAGACCCAGTACTTC | CASSSPAGTGSETQYF
- | TRBJ2-5 | TRBV11-2 | medium-sized | TGTGCCAGCAGCACGTCTAGCGTGGACTTGCGGGAGACCCAGTACTTC | CASSTSSVDLRETQYF
TRBD1 | TRBJ2-7 | TRBV27 | few | TGTGCCAGCAGTCCTGGGGACAGTCCCTACGAGCAGTACTTC | CASSPGDSPYEQYF
- | TRBJ2-7 | TRBV21-1 | medium-sized | TGTGCCAGCAGCAAAAGTACCTACGAGCAGTACTTC | CASSKSTYEQYF
- | TRBJ2-7 | TRBV5-8 | large | TGTGCCAGCAGCGCGGGGGCGGACGCTCGCTACGAGCAGTACTTC | CASSAGADARYEQYF
- | TRBJ2-7 | TRBV29-1 | medium-sized | TGCAGCGTTGGAGGGGGAAGCTCCTACGAGCAGTACTTC | CSVGGGSSYEQYF
- | TRBJ1-1 | TRBV30 | - | TGTGCCTGGAGTGTCCTGCTGGAGGGCACTGAAGCTTTCTTT | CAWSVLLEGTEAFF
- | TRBJ2-1 | TRBV29-1 | medium-sized | TGCAGCGTTACTGGCGGGGATTACAATGAGCAGTTCTTC | CSVTGGDYNEQFF
- | TRBJ2-6 | TRBV29-1 | large | TGCAGCGTGGCCGACAGAATCACCTCTGGGGCCAACGTCCTGACTTTC | CSVADRITSGANVLTF
- | TRBJ2-2 | TRBV6-6 | few | TGTGCCAGCGCCGGGGCCACCGGGGAGCTGTTTTTT | CASAGATGELFF
- | TRBJ1-5 | TRBV6-5 | - | TGTGCCAGCAGTTACGAGCAGATGGGTCAGCCCCAGCATTTT | CASSYEQMGQPQHF
- | TRBJ2-7 | TRBV7-6 | - | TGTGCCAGCAGCCCCCAGGGGAGGGAGCAGTACTTC | CASSPQGREQYF
- | TRBJ2-3 | TRBV11-2 | - | TGTGCCAGCAGCTTAGAAACAGGAGATACGCAGTATTTT | CASSLETGDTQYF
- | TRBJ1-1 | TRBV7-9 | medium-sized | TGTGCCAGCAGCTTAGTTTTAGGGTACACTGAAGCTTTCTTT | CASSLVLGYTEAFF